A selection of T cell receptor beta chains follows, all from one sample in a study of T cells after yellow fever vaccination. Using its own MiXCR run on the 5' RACE reads, TCRdb lists one record per CDR3 protein. The profile shows under 500,000 distinct CDR3 sequences, roughly a sixth of them singletons. Sequenced material: PBMCs, taken before the yellow fever booster vaccination. These receptors were obtained from a man aged 18 to 35 who received the YFV17D yellow fever vaccine. Both conserved end residues are part of each CDR3. Each record gives: D gene, J gene, clone size, V gene, CDR3 DNA, CDR3 protein. D genes are given only for firm matches. Expanded clones get a size class; other rows say once, few or many, or leave the size out.

- TRBJ1-5 - TRBV7-2 TGTGCCACCGGGACAAGAGATCAGCCCCAGCATTTT CATGTRDQPQHF
- TRBJ1-3 few TRBV27 TGTGCCAGCAGGGACAGCTCTGGAAACACCATATATTTT CASRDSSGNTIYF
- TRBJ2-3 many TRBV10-3 TGTGCCATCAGTGAGTCAGCAGATACGCAGTATTTT CAISESADTQYF
TRBD1 TRBJ1-1 - TRBV6-5 TGTGCCAGCAGTTACTTTCTGTCCCTGGAGAGGGACAGGTCCTGGAACACTGAAGCTTTCTTT CASSYFLSLERDRSWNTEAFF
TRBD2 TRBJ2-7 - TRBV10-2 TGCGCCAGCGGGGTTTTCGGGACTAGTCTATACGAGCAGTACTTC CASGVFGTSLYEQYF
- TRBJ1-2 - TRBV12-3/TRBV12-4 TGTGCCAGCAGCCGCTCCACCTATGGCTACACCTTC CASSRSTYGYTF
TRBD1 TRBJ1-5 - TRBV6-5 TGTGCCAGCAGTTCAGGGGGCCGGCAGCCCCAGCATTTT CASSSGGRQPQHF
- TRBJ2-5 few TRBV7-2 TGTGCCAGCATCCTCCGGAGCCAAGAGACCCAGTACTTC CASILRSQETQYF
- TRBJ2-6 - TRBV5-5 TGTGCCAGCAGCGGATCTGTCGGGGTGGCTGGGGCCAACGTCCTGACTTTC CASSGSVGVAGANVLTF
- TRBJ2-6 - TRBV4-2 TGTGCCAGCAGCCAAGATGTCGGGGAACATATCTCTGGGGCCAACGTCCTGACTTTC CASSQDVGEHISGANVLTF
- TRBJ2-3 - TRBV7-4 TGTGCCAGCAGCTTAGTATTTGTGCCTCCGGGATATTTT CASSLVFVPPGYF
- TRBJ1-3 - TRBV3-1 TGTGCCAGCAGCCAAGAAGAGGGTTTCTCTGGAAACACCATATATTTT CASSQEEGFSGNTIYF
TRBD1 TRBJ2-2 - TRBV24-1 TGTGCCACCATCCGGGACAGGGTAAATCACACCGGGGAGCTGTTTTTT CATIRDRVNHTGELFF
TRBD1 TRBJ2-5 - TRBV4-1 TGCGCCAGCAGCCACAACAGGGGACAAGAGACCCAGTACTTC CASSHNRGQETQYF
- TRBJ2-5 - TRBV14 TGTGCCAGCAGCCAAGATATGGGTCCGGAGACCCAGTACTTC CASSQDMGPETQYF
- TRBJ1-5 - TRBV20-1 TGCAGTGCTAGGGCGGACAGCAATCAGCCCCAGCATTTT CSARADSNQPQHF
TRBD2 TRBJ2-4 few TRBV4-1 TGCGCCAGCAGCCAACTGGGACTAGTTCAAAACATTCAGTACTTC CASSQLGLVQNIQYF
TRBD2 TRBJ2-3 - TRBV11-2 TGTGCCAGCAGCTCCGGGGAGGGCTGGGGCACAGATACGCAGTATTTT CASSSGEGWGTDTQYF
- TRBJ2-1 - TRBV20-1 TGCAGTGCTGATGTGGGGCCGGTATACAATGAGCAGTTCTTC CSADVGPVYNEQFF
TRBD1 TRBJ2-4 - TRBV6-6 TGTGCCAGCAGTTACGCGACAGGGGCAAACATTCAGTACTTC CASSYATGANIQYF
- TRBJ2-1 - TRBV24-1 TGTGCCACCAGTGATGCCCGGGGGAGTCATGAGCAGTTCTTC CATSDARGSHEQFF
- TRBJ1-4 once TRBV25-1 TGTGCCAGCAGTGAATTCGGAACTCGAAAACTGTTTTTT CASSEFGTRKLFF
- TRBJ1-2 few TRBV6-5 TGTGCCAGCAGTTACGGTCAGGACTACTATGGCTACACCTTC CASSYGQDYYGYTF